Below, 22 T cell receptor beta chains from the same sample are listed, as sequenced in a study of cytomegalovirus exposure and HLA in healthy donors. Amplification used 60 Vbeta primers and 13 Jbeta primers. Produced via immunoSEQ multiplex PCR; TCRdb's table is partial and in-frame only. The sample yields some 160,000 clones, 80% to 85% seen once. The sample taken for sequencing was PBMCs. The receptors stem from a male donor in good health and CMV-seronegative.

J is TRBJ2-5 and V is TRBV29-1, with TRBD2 matching over 8 bases. The CDR3 loop spans 13 amino acids. Losses at the gene ends were 3 bases for V and 3 bases for J; bases not matched to a gene: 3. CDR1 SQVTM and CDR2 ANQGSEA come from the germline V gene. CDR3 bases: TGCAGCGTTGATAGCGGGGCCAAAGAGACCCAGTACTTC. Protein product: CSVDSGAKETQYF.

V gene TRBV2 combines with J gene TRBJ1-5, with 12 bases lining up with TRBD1. The V and J ends lost 0 bases and 2 bases, in that order; junction bases with no gene match: 5. Germline CDR1 and CDR2: SNHLY and FYNNEI. The CDR3 runs 18 residues. The CDR3 loop is CASSEARDRGPGNQPQHF. The CDR3 nucleotides read TGTGCCAGCAGTGAAGCCAGGGACAGGGGGCCAGGCAATCAGCCCCAGCATTTT.

The chain uses TRBV13 and TRBJ2-7; perhaps TRBD1 as D (6 bases). Germline lookup yields CDR1 PRHDT and CDR2 FYEKMQ (reference sequence). The germline V and J ends were trimmed by 2 bases and 5 bases, with 13 bases remaining between them. This CDR3 region has 14 residues. The CDR3 nucleotides read TGTGCCAGCAGCTTAATGCAGGGGTCCCACGAGCAGTACTTC. As protein: CASSLMQGSHEQYF.

The CDR3 loop reads CASSPRTSGGIFAKNIQYF. CDR3 DNA: TGTGCCAGCTCACCGAGGACTAGCGGGGGTATCTTTGCCAAAAACATTCAGTACTTC. This chain joins TRBV18 and TRBJ2-4; TRBD2 aligns across 13 bases. Germline values: CDR1 KGHSH, CDR2 LQKENI. Trimming at V came to 3 bases and at J to 1 base, leaving 9 bases not matched to a gene. This CDR3 region has 19 residues.

This CDR3 is CASRDVTGGSGYTF. The CDR3 region has the DNA TGTGCCAGCAGGGACGTGACAGGGGGCTCTGGCTACACCTTC. The chain employs TRBV5-6 and TRBJ1-2; 10 bases agree with TRBD1. Germline loops: CDR1 SGHDT, CDR2 YYEEEE. The CDR3 has 14 amino acids. The trim removed 5 bases at V and 7 bases at J, leaving 8 bases unmatched. Together with reference TRBV5-6 and TRBJ1-2, the CDR3 gives the full variable domain: DAGVTQSPTHLIKTRGQQVTLRCSPKSGHDTVSWYQQALGQGPQFIFQYYEEEERQRGNFPDRFSGHQFPNYSSELNVNALLLGDSALYLCASRDVTGGSGYTFGSGTRLTVV.

The V gene is TRBV28, the J gene TRBJ2-1; D is possibly TRBD2 (6 bases). CDR1 is MDHEN, CDR2 SYDVKM, per germline. V was trimmed by 6 bases and J by 10 bases, leaving 22 bases between them. This CDR3 has 15 residues. This CDR3 reads CASRTGTPGREEQFF. The CDR3 region has the DNA TGTGCCAGCAGGACCGGGACTCCCGGACGAGAGGAGCAGTTCTTC.

V and J are TRBV19 and TRBJ2-5, with a possible D match to TRBD1 (5 bases). CDR1 and CDR2 (germline): LNHDA, SQIVND (reference sequence). Between the trimmed V and J ends, which lost 9 bases and 5 bases, there was a span of 13 bases. This CDR3 spans 12 amino acids. CDR3 sequence reads: CASSRGWETQYF. The CDR3 nucleotides read TGTGCCAGCTCAAGGGGTTGGGAGACCCAGTACTTC.

The chain links TRBV18 to TRBJ2-3; TRBD2 is a possible D gene (6 bases). Germline loops: CDR1 KGHSH, CDR2 LQKENI. This CDR3 is built from 16 residues. V was cut by 5 bases and J by 3 bases, with 18 bases left in between. CDR3 sequence reads: CASSDRLVAFTDTQYF. The CDR3 DNA reads as TGTGCCAGCTCAGACAGACTAGTCGCGTTTACAGATACGCAGTATTTT. Based on the CDR3 plus reference TRBV18 and TRBJ2-3, the full variable domain is NAGVMQNPRHLVRRRGQEARLRCSPMKGHSHVYWYRQLPEEGLKFMVYLQKENIIDESGMPKERFSAEFPKEGPSILRIQQVVRGDSAAYFCASSDRLVAFTDTQYFGPGTRLTVL.

J is TRBJ2-2 and V is TRBV29-1; D is ambiguous. Germline V CDR1 and CDR2: SQVTM, ANQGSEA. V was trimmed by 1 base and J by 0 bases, leaving 9 bases between them. The CDR3 has 15 residues. CDR3 amino acids: CSVEGSLPNTGELFF. CDR3 nucleotide sequence: TGCAGCGTTGAAGGGAGCCTCCCGAACACCGGGGAGCTGTTTTTT.

The chain links TRBV4-2 to TRBJ1-1, with TRBD1 identical over 9 bases. V was clipped by 7 bases and J by 2 bases; unmatched bases: 5. The CDR3 runs 14 residues. Germline V lookup: CDR1 LGHNA, CDR2 YNFKEQ. This CDR3 reads CASTDRGRNTEAFF. DNA for the CDR3: TGTGCCAGCACGGACAGGGGACGAAACACTGAAGCTTTCTTT.

The CDR3 DNA sequence: TGTGCCAGCTCAGGGGGGACAGGAATATACTCCTACGAGCAGTACTTC. Translating it yields CASSGGTGIYSYEQYF. The chain carries TRBV18 and TRBJ2-7, with 8 positions matching TRBD1. The CDR3 has 16 amino acids. V shed 5 bases and J 0 bases; nucleotides not matched to a gene: 9. The V gene's germline CDR1 is KGHSH and CDR2 LQKENI.

The CDR3 DNA sequence: TGTGCCAGCAGTTATAGTCTTAACTCCTACAATGAGCAGTTCTTC. Its protein product is CASSYSLNSYNEQFF. The genes are TRBV6-5 and TRBJ2-1; D is ambiguous. From germline, CDR1 is MNHEY and CDR2 SVGAGI. This CDR3 region has 15 residues. Trimming took 3 bases from V and 0 from J, leaving 9 bases between them.

The V call is TRBV6-6, the J call TRBJ1-3; perhaps TRBD1 as D (5 bases). Trimming took off 3 bases at V and 2 bases at J, with 14 bases between the two ends. Germline CDR1 MNHNY, CDR2 SVGAGI (reference sequence). The CDR3 is 16 amino acids. For the CDR3, the DNA is TGTGCCAGCAGTTATGAAGTTGCGGGGGCTGGAAACACCATATATTTT. Its protein product is CASSYEVAGAGNTIYF.

This sequence joins TRBV7-2 and TRBJ2-7; 9 bases match TRBD1. The germline gives CDR1 SGHTA, CDR2 FQGNSA. This CDR3 is 14 amino acids long. After removal of 7 bases from V and 3 bases from J, the junction contained 7 bases not matched to a gene. The CDR3 here is CASNPGQGNYEQYF. CDR3 coding DNA: TGTGCCAGCAACCCCGGACAGGGGAACTACGAGCAGTACTTC.

The gene calls are TRBV4-2 and TRBJ2-7; possibly TRBD1 for D (6 bases). Looked up from germline, CDR1 is LGHNA and CDR2 is YNFKEQ. V was pared by 4 bases and J by 7 bases, with 14 bases between. This CDR3 is 13 amino acids long. CDR3 DNA: TGTGCCAGCAGCCCGGGGATGGGGACAGAGCAGTACTTC. Translated: CASSPGMGTEQYF.

The V and J genes are TRBV11-3 and TRBJ2-2; TRBD1 is a possible D gene (5 bases). This CDR3 comprises 17 residues. Trimming removed 5 bases from V and 5 bases from J, with 21 bases in between. Germline CDR1 SGHNT, CDR2 YENEEA. CDR3 sequence: CASSPALGQENTGELFF. The CDR3 DNA reads as TGTGCCAGCAGCCCTGCCTTGGGGCAGGAGAATACCGGGGAGCTGTTTTTT.

This clone was detected only once. The chain has TRBV7-9 and TRBJ1-5; 8 nucleotides line up with TRBD1. Germline lookup yields CDR1 SEHNR and CDR2 FQNEAQ (reference sequence). V was clipped by 4 bases and J by 7 bases; unmatched bases: 12. This CDR3 has 16 amino acids. The CDR3 reads CASSSSTGQGGQPQHF. The CDR3 DNA reads TGTGCCAGCAGCTCCTCAACTGGACAGGGTGGACAGCCCCAGCATTTT.

The chain joins TRBV6-1 to TRBJ1-4; D is perhaps TRBD1 (5 bases). The CDR3 is made up of 17 amino acids. Germline-derived CDR1 and CDR2 are MNHNS and SASEGT. The V end was cut by 3 bases, the J end by 0 bases, with 14 bases between. The CDR3 region is CASSDLAGRPTNEKLFF. CDR3 nucleotides: TGTGCCAGCAGTGATTTGGCAGGGCGTCCAACTAATGAAAAACTGTTTTTT.

The chain couples TRBV27 to TRBJ1-2, with D uncertain. V gave up 1 base and J gave up 8 bases, with 14 bases separating them. The CDR3 loop spans 14 amino acids. Germline CDR1 MNHEY, CDR2 SMNVEV (reference sequence). CDR3 protein: CASSLYPWARGYTF. The CDR3 coding sequence is TGTGCCAGCAGTTTATACCCTTGGGCGAGAGGCTACACCTTC.

Here the CDR3 reads CASSPGREYQYF. CDR3 bases: TGTGCCAGCAGCCCTGGGAGGGAGTACCAGTACTTC. The genes are TRBV6-5 and TRBJ2-5; 7 bases are shared with TRBD2. Per germline, CDR1 MNHEY and CDR2 SVGAGI. The CDR3 is 12 amino acids. V dropped 6 bases and J dropped 10; count of bases not matched to a gene: 8.

As regards this clone: Distinct nucleotide sequences in the sample also encode this CDR3. The chain combines TRBV5-5 with TRBJ2-3; D gene ambiguous. This CDR3 region has 13 residues. In germline, CDR1 is SGHKS, CDR2 YYEKEE (reference sequence). V was cut by 2 bases and J by 4 bases, with 8 bases left in between. CDR3 sequence reads: CASSFRGSDTQYF. The CDR3 bases are TGTGCCAGCAGCTTCCGAGGCTCAGATACGCAGTATTTT.

V is TRBV6-1 and J is TRBJ2-1; TRBD1 aligns across 7 bases. The CDR3 length is 15 residues. Trimming removed 11 bases from V and 4 bases from J; junction bases left unmatched: 14. From germline, CDR1 is MNHNS and CDR2 SASEGT. Here the CDR3 DNA reads TGTGCCGGCATTTCCCCAGGGGGTCCTTACAATGAGCAGTTCTTC. It is translated as CAGISPGGPYNEQFF.